This T cell receptor beta chain was recovered during a study of T cell repertoires in aging, cancer and after chemotherapy. Concerning this clonotype itself: The target antigen is unknown.

TCR beta rearrangements were amplified from peripheral blood genomic DNA. The trim removed 3 bases at V and 5 bases at J, leaving 12 bases unmatched. CDR3 size: 16 residues. Germline V lookup: CDR1 DFQATT, CDR2 SNEGSKA (reference sequence). Study conclusions and caveats: No conclusions about immunological memory after chemotherapy can be drawn from the repertoire data.

TRB rearrangements spanning V, D and J were amplified using mixed TRB-A/B primers. TCRdb analysed the multiplex PCR reads with MiXCR anew, one entry per CDR3 protein. The table lists approximately 3,000 distinct CDR3 sequences, 21% of them singletons. This TCR derives from a human donor with a blood cancer. The rearrangement joins TRBV20-1 to TRBJ2-3; the match to TRBD2 covers 9 bases. Material: blood. The CDR3, as DNA: TGCAGTGCTAGTTCAAGTCTAGCGGGAAGATTAGATACGCAGTATTTT. Amino acids: CSASSSLAGRLDTQYF.